This entry is about one T cell receptor beta chain. The junction shows a germline mismatch at one end, possibly a read error. This sample was included in a study of blood T cells in healthy people across ages. The CDR3 runs 14 residues. CDR1 is SSHAT and CDR2 is FNYEAQ in the germline V gene (reference sequence). It was with a sample-barcoded 5' primer and a J-beta primer mix that a second PCR of roughly 7 to 12 cycles was run. TCRdb called the 5' RACE reads again in MiXCR, with one record for every CDR3 protein. The repertoire holds 650,000 to 1,000,000 distinct CDR3 sequences, with around 36% as singletons.

The specimen was blood. The rearrangement joins TRBV7-7 to TRBJ2-7, with D maybe TRBD1 (6 bases). The sequence came from a man aged 18 to 35 in good health. CDR3 in DNA: TGTGCTAGCAGCTTCTCCAGGGGCCTTTACGAGCAGTACTTC. Its translation is CASSFSRGLYEQYF.